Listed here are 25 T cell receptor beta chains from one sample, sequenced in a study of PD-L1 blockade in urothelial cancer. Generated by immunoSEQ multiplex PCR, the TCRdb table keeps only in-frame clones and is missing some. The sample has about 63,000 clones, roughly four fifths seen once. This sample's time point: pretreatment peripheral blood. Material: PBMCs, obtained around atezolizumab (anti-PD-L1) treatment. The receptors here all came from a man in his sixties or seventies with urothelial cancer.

The CDR3: CASTDPGTGKSNEQFF. In DNA form, the CDR3 reads TGCGCCAGCACTGATCCCGGGACAGGGAAAAGCAATGAGCAGTTCTTC. This sequence joins TRBV5-1 and TRBJ2-1, with TRBD1 identical over 9 bases. CDR1 and CDR2 (germline): SGHRS, YFSETQ. This CDR3 contains 16 residues. With V trimmed by 6 bases and J by 6 bases, 13 bases remained unmatched.

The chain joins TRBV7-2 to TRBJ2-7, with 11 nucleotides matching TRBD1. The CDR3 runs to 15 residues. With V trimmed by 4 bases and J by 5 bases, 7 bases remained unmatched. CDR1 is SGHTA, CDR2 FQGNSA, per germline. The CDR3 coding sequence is TGTGCCAGCAGCTGGGCCGGGACAGGGGGGAACGAGCAGTACTTC. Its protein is CASSWAGTGGNEQYF.

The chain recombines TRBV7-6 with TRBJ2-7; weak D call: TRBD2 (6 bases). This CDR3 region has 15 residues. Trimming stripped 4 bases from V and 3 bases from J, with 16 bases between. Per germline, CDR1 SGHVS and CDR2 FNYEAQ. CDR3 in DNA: TGTGCCAGCAGCTCCCTAGGCGGGAACTTCTACGAGCAGTACTTC. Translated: CASSSLGGNFYEQYF.

CDR3: CASSLKPGLSVYEQYF. In DNA form, the CDR3 reads TGTGCCAGCAGCTTGAAACCGGGACTTTCTGTTTACGAGCAGTACTTC. The chain uses TRBV7-2 and TRBJ2-7, with a tentative D call TRBD2 (6 bases). Germline V lookup: CDR1 SGHTA, CDR2 FQGNSA. V lost 3 bases to trimming and J lost 4 bases, with 19 bases between them. The CDR3 length is 16 residues.

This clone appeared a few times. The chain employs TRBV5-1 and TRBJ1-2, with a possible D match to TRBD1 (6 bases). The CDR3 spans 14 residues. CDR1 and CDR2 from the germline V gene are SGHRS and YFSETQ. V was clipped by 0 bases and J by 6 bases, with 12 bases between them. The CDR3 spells CASSLAVEGDGYTF. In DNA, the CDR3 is TGCGCCAGCAGCTTGGCCGTAGAGGGGGATGGCTACACCTTC.

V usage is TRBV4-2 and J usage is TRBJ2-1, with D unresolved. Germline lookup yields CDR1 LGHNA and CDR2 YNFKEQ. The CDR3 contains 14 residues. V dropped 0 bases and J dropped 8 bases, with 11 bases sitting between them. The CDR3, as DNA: TGTGCCAGCAGCCAAGAGTACGTAGCTGATGAGCAGTTCTTC. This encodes CASSQEYVADEQFF.

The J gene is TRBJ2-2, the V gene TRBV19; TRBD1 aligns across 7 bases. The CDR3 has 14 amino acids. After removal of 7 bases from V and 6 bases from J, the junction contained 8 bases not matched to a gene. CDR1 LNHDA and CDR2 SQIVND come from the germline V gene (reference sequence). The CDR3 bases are TGTGCCAGTACCTCGACAGGGTGGTCCGGGGAGCTGTTTTTT. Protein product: CASTSTGWSGELFF.

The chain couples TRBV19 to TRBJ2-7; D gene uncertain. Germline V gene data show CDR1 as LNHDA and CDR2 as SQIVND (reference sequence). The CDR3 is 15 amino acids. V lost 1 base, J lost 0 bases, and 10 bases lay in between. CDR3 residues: CASSIAEHLSYEQYF. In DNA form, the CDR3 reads TGTGCCAGTAGTATAGCCGAACATCTCTCCTACGAGCAGTACTTC.

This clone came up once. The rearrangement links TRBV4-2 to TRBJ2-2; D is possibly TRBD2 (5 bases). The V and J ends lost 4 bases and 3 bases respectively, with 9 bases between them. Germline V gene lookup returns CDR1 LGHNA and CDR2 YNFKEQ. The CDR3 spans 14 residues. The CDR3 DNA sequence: TGTGCCAGCAGCCTCCTACTAGACACCGGGGAGCTGTTTTTT. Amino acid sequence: CASSLLLDTGELFF.

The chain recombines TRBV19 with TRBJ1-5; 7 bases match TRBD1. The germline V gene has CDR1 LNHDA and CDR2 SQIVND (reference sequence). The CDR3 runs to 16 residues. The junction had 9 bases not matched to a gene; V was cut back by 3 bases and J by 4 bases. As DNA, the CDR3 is TGTGCCAGTAGTATTCAGGGGGTGGGGGGAAATCAGCCCCAGCATTTT. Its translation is CASSIQGVGGNQPQHF.

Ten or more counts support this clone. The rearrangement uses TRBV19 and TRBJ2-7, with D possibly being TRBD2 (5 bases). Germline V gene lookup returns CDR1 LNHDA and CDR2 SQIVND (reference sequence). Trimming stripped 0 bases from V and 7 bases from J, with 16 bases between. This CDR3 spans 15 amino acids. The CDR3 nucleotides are TGTGCCAGTAGTATAGATGTCGGCACCCGGGGTGAGCAGTACTTC. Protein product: CASSIDVGTRGEQYF. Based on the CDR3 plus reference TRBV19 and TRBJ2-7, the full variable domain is DGGITQSPKYLFRKEGQNVTLSCEQNLNHDAMYWYRQDPGQGLRLIYYSQIVNDFQKGDIAEGYSVSREKKESFPLTVTSAQKNPTAFYLCASSIDVGTRGEQYFGPGTRLTVT.

DNA for the CDR3: TGTGCCTGGGGCTATGGAAGGGGCCGGGAGACCCAGTACTTC. It is translated as CAWGYGRGRETQYF. The J gene is TRBJ2-5, the V gene TRBV30; perhaps TRBD1 as D (5 bases). Germline-derived CDR1 and CDR2 are GTSNPN and SVGIG (reference sequence). This CDR3 spans 14 amino acids. V was pared by 5 bases and J by 5 bases, with 18 bases between. Combining the CDR3 with reference TRBV30 and TRBJ2-5 gives the whole variable domain SQTIHQWPATLVQPVGSPLSLECTVEGTSNPNLYWYRQAAGRGLQLLFYSVGIGQISSEVPQNLSASRPQDRQFILSSKKLLLSDSGFYLCAWGYGRGRETQYFGPGTRLLVL.

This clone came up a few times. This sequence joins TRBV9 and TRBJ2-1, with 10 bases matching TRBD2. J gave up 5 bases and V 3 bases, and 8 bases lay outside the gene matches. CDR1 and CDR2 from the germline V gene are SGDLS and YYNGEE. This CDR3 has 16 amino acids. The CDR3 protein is CASSGDRLAGDNEQFF. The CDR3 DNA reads TGTGCCAGCAGCGGAGATAGGCTAGCGGGAGACAATGAGCAGTTCTTC.

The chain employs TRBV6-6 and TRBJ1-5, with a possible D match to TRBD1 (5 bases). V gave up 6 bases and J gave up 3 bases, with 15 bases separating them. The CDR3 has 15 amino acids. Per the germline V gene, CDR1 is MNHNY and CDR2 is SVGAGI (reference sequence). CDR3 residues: CASSWKGRDNQPQHF. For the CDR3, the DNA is TGTGCCAGCAGCTGGAAGGGCAGGGACAATCAGCCCCAGCATTTT.

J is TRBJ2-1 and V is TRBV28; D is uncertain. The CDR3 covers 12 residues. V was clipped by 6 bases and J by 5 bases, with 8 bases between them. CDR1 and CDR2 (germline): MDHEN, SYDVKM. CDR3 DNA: TGTGCCAGCAGCCAAACAGACAATGAGCAGTTCTTC. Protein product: CASSQTDNEQFF.

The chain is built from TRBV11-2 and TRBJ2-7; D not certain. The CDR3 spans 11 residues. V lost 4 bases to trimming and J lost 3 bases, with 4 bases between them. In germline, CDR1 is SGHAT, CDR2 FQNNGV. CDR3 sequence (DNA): TGTGCCAGCAGCTCCTTCTACGAGCAGTACTTC. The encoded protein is CASSSFYEQYF.

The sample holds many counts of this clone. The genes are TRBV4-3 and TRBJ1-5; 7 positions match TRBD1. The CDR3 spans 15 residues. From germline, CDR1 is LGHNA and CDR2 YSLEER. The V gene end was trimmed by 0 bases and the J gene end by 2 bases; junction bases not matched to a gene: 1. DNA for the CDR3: TGCGCCAGCAGCCAAGATCAGGGGGGCAATCAGCCCCAGCATTTT. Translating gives CASSQDQGGNQPQHF.

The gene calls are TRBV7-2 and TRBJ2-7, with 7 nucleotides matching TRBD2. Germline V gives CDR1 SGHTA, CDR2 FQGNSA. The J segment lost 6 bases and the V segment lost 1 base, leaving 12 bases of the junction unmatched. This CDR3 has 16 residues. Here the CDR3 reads CASSLVAGYSPGEQYF. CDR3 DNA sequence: TGTGCCAGCAGCTTAGTAGCGGGCTATTCCCCCGGCGAGCAGTACTTC.

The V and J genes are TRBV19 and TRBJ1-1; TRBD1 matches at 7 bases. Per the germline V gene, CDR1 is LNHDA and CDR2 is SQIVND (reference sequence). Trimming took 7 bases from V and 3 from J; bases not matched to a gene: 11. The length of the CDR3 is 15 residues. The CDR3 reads CASTTRTGAYTEAFF. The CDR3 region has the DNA TGTGCCAGTACTACTAGGACAGGAGCCTACACTGAAGCTTTCTTT.

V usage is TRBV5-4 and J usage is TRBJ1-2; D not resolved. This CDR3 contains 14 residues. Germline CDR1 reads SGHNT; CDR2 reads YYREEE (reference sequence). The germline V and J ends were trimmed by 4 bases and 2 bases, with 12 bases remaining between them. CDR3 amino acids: CASSPEAQNYGYTF. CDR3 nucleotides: TGTGCCAGCAGCCCCGAGGCCCAGAACTATGGCTACACCTTC.

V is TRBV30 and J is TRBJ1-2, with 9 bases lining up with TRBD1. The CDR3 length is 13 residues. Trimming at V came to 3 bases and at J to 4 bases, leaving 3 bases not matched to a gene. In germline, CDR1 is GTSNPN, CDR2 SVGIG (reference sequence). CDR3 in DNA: TGTGCCTGGAGGGGGACAGGGCCCTATGGCTACACCTTC. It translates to CAWRGTGPYGYTF.

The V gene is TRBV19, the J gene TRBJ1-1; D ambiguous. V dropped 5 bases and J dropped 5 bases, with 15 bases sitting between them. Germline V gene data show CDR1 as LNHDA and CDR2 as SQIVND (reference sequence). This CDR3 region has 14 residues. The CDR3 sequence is CASSATPGVTEAFF. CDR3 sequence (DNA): TGTGCCAGTAGTGCTACTCCCGGGGTAACTGAAGCTTTCTTT.

The CDR3: CASSQPTTGNTEAFF. The DNA of the CDR3 is TGCGCCAGCAGCCAACCCACTACAGGGAACACTGAAGCTTTCTTT. The V and J genes are TRBV4-1 and TRBJ1-1, with D possibly matching TRBD1 (5 bases). V lost 2 bases and J lost 1, with 11 bases in between. Germline-derived CDR1 and CDR2 are MGHRA and YSYEKL. The CDR3 runs 15 residues.

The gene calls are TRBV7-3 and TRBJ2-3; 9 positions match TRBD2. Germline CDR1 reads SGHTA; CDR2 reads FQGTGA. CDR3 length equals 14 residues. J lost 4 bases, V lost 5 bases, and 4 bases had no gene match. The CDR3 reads CASSLAGPADTQYF. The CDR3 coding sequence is TGTGCCAGCAGCCTAGCGGGGCCCGCAGATACGCAGTATTTT.

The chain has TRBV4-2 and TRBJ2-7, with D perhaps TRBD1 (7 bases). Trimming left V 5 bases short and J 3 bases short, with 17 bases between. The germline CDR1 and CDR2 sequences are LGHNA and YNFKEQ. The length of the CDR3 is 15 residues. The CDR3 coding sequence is TGTGCCAGCAGCTCAGGAGGGGGCCAGGGCTACGAGCAGTACTTC. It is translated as CASSSGGGQGYEQYF.